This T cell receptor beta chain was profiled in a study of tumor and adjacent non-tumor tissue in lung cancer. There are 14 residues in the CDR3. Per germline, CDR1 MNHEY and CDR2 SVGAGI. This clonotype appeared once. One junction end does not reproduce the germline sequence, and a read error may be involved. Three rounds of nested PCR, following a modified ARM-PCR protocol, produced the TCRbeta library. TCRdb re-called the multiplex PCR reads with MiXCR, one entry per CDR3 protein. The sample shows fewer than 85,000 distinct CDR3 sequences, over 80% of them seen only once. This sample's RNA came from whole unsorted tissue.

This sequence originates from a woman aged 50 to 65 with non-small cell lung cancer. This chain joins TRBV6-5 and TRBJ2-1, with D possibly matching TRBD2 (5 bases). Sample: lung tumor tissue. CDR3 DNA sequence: TGTGCCAGCAGTTATGTCGGGATGAGGAGTGAGCACTTCTTC. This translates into CASSYVGMRSEHFF.